The present T cell receptor (beta chain) was sequenced within a study of human T cells and chemical hapten exposure. Overall study: Read at 6 days, the patch tests placed 0.01% DPC on the upper back.

Study conclusions and caveats: Sensitizing with DPC caused no change in TCRs above 1 in 1000 frequency.

The study's library attached unique molecular identifiers to single cDNA molecules. MiXCR was run by TCRdb on the RACE reads, yielding one entry per CDR3 protein. The sample comprises 200,000 to 300,000 distinct CDR3 sequences, approximately 8.4% of which are singletons, and 2% to 2.5% rests with the top ten. J lost 4 bases, V lost 5 bases, and 1 base had no gene match. Germline assignment: CDR1 ENHRY and CDR2 SYGVKD. The CDR3 extends over 13 amino acids. Regarding time point: pre-sensitization, week 0. Treatment here: therapeutic diphenylcyclopropenone sensitization with weekly scalp DPC. This clonotype appeared a few times. What it binds is unknown.

The chain joins TRBV10-3 to TRBJ2-7, with 11 positions matching TRBD1. The specimen comprised whole blood, sampled in connection with sensitization to the hapten diphenylcyclopropenone (DPC). The sequence came from a woman in her 40s with alopecia areata. Some clones in this sample may be carry-over from other donors' samples. The CDR3 is CAISRDRGYEQYF. The CDR3 DNA reads as TGTGCCATCAGTCGGGACAGGGGGTACGAGCAGTACTTC.